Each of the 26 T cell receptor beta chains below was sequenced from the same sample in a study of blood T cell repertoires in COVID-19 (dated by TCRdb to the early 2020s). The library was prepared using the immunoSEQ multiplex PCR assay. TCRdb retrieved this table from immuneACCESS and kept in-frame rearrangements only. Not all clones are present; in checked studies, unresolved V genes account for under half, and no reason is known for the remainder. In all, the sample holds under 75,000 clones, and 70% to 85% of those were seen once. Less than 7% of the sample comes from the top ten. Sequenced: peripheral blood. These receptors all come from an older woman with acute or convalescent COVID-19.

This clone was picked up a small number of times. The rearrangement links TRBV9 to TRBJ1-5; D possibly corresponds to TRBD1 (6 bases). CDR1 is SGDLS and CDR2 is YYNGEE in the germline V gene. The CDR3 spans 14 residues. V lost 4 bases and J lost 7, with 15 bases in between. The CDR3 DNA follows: TGTGCCAGCAGCCCACAGGGTGGGGCGCAGCCCCAGCATTTT. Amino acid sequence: CASSPQGGAQPQHF.

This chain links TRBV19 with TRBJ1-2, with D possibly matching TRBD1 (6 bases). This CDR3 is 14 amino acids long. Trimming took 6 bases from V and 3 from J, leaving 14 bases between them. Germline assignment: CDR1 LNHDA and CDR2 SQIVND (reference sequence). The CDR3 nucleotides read TGTGCCAGTAGCCCACAGGGAGATGACTATGGCTACACCTTC. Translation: CASSPQGDDYGYTF.

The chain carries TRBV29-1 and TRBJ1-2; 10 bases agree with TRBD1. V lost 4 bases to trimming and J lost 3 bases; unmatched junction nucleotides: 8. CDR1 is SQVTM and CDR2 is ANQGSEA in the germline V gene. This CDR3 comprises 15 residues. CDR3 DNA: TGCAGCGTTGGTCCCGACAGGGGGCAAGACTATGGCTACACCTTC. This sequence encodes CSVGPDRGQDYGYTF. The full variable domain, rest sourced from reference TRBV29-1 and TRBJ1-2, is SAVISQKPSRDICQRGTSLTIQCQVDSQVTMMFWYRQQPGQSLTLIATANQGSEATYESGFVIDKFPISRPNLTFSTLTVSNMSPEDSSIYLCSVGPDRGQDYGYTFGSGTRLTVV.

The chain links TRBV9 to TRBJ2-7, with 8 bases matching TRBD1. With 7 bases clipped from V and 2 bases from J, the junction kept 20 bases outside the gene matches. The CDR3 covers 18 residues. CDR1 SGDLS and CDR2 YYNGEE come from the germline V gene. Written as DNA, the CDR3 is TGTGCCAGCTGCTGGATGGACAGGGCTCGCGGGGTTGCCTACGAGCAGTACTTC. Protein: CASCWMDRARGVAYEQYF. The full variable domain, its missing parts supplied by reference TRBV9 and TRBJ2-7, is DSGVTQTPKHLITATGQRVTLRCSPRSGDLSVYWYQQSLDQGLQFLIQYYNGEERAKGNILERFSAQQFPDLHSELNLSSLELGDSALYFCASCWMDRARGVAYEQYFGPGTRLTVT.

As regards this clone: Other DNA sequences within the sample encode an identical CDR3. DNA of the CDR3: TGTGCCAGCAGTTTGACAGGGGGTACTGGAAACACCATATATTTT. It codes for CASSLTGGTGNTIYF. The rearrangement joins TRBV28 to TRBJ1-3; 9 bases fit TRBD1. There are 15 residues in the CDR3. CDR1 and CDR2 from the germline V gene are MDHEN and SYDVKM. Trimming removed 3 bases from V and 2 bases from J; junction bases left unmatched: 2.

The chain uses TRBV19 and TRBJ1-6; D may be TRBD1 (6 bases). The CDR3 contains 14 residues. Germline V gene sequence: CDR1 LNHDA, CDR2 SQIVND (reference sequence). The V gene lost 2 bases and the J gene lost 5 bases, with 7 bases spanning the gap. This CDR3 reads CASSINRDNSPLHF. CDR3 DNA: TGTGCCAGTAGTATAAACAGGGATAATTCACCCCTCCACTTT.

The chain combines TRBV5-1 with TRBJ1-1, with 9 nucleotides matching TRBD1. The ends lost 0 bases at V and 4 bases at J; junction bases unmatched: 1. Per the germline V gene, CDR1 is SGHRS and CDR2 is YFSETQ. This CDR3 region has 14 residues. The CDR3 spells CASSLGTGATEAFF. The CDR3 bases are TGCGCCAGCAGCTTGGGGACAGGGGCCACTGAAGCTTTCTTT.

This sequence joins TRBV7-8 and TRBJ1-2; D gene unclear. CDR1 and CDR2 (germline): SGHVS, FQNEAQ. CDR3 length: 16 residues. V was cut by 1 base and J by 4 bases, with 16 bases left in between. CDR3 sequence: CASSLVRGSSTYGYTF. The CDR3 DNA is TGTGCCAGCAGCTTAGTGCGCGGAAGCTCGACCTATGGCTACACCTTC.

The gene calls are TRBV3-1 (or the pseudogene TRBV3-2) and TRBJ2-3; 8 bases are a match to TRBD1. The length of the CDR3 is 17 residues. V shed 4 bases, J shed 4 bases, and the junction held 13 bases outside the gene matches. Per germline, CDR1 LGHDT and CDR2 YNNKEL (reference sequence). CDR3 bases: TGTGCCAGCAGCCTACAGATATGGACAGGGTGGGCAGATACGCAGTATTTT. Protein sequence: CASSLQIWTGWADTQYF.

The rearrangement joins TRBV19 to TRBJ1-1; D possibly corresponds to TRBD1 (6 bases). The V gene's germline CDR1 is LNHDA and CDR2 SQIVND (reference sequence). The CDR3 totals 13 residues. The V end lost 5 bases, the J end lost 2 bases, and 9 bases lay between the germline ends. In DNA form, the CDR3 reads TGTGCCAGTAGTTCGGACAGAAACACTGAAGCTTTCTTT. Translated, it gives CASSSDRNTEAFF.

The CDR3 loop is CASSPPRTVSGNTIYF. DNA for the CDR3: TGTGCCAGCTCACCTCCGCGGACAGTCTCTGGAAACACCATATATTTT. The genes are TRBV18 and TRBJ1-3; D may be TRBD1 (6 bases). Germline lookup yields CDR1 KGHSH and CDR2 LQKENI. The V end lost 3 bases, the J end lost 0 bases, and 12 bases lay between the germline ends. The CDR3 extends over 16 amino acids. Based on the CDR3 plus reference TRBV18 and TRBJ1-3, the full variable domain is NAGVMQNPRHLVRRRGQEARLRCSPMKGHSHVYWYRQLPEEGLKFMVYLQKENIIDESGMPKERFSAEFPKEGPSILRIQQVVRGDSAAYFCASSPPRTVSGNTIYFGEGSWLTVV.

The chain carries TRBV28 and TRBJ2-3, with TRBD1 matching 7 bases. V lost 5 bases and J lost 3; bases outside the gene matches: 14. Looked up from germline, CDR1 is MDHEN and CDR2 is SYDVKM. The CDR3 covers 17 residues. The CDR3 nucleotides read TGTGCCAGCAGTACGCCCTTCGACAGGGTGCGGACAGATACGCAGTATTTT. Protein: CASSTPFDRVRTDTQYF.

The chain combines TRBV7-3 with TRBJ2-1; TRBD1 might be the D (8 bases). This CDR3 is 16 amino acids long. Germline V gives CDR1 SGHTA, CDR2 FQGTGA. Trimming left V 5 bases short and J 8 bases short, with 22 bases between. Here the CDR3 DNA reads TGTGCCAGCAGCCAGCAGGGGGGGACAGGTTTCTATGAGCAGTTCTTC. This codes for CASSQQGGTGFYEQFF. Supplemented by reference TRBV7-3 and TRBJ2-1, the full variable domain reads GAGVSQTPSNKVTEKGKYVELRCDPISGHTALYWYRQSLGQGPEFLIYFQGTGAADDSGLPNDRFFAVRPEGSVSTLKIQRTERGDSAVYLCASSQQGGTGFYEQFFGPGTRLTVL.

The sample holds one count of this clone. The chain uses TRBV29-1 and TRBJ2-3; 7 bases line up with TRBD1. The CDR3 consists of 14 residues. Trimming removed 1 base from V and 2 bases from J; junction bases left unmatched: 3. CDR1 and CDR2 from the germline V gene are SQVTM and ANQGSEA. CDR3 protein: CSVEGDSFTDTQYF. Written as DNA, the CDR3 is TGCAGCGTTGAAGGGGACAGCTTCACAGATACGCAGTATTTT.

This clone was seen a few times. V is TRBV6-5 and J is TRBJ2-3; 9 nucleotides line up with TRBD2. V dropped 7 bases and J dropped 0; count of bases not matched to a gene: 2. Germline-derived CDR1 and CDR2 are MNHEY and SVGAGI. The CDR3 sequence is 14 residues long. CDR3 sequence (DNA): TGTGCCAGCATGGCGGGGGGGAGCACAGATACGCAGTATTTT. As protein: CASMAGGSTDTQYF.

DNA of the CDR3: TGTGCCACCAGTGATTACAGGGCTGGCTATGAGCAGTTCTTC. Translated: CATSDYRAGYEQFF. The gene calls are TRBV24-1 and TRBJ2-1; a weak D match, TRBD1 (6 bases). Trimming removed 2 bases at V and 8 bases at J, with 12 bases between. CDR3 length: 14 residues. Germline V gene data show CDR1 as KGHDR and CDR2 as SFDVKD.

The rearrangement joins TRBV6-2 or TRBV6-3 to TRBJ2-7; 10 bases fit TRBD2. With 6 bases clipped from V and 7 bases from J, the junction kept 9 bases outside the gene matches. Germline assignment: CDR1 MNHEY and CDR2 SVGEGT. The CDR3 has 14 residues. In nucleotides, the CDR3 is TGTGCCAGCAGCAGAAGCGGGGGGGTAGGGGAGCAGTACTTC. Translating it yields CASSRSGGVGEQYF.

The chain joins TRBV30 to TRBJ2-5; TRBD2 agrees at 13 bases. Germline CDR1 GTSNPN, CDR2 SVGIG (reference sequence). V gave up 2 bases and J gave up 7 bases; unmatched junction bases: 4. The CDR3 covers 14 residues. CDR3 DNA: TGTGCCTGGAGTCTGACTAGCGGGGGGAGGACCCAGTACTTC. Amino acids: CAWSLTSGGRTQYF.

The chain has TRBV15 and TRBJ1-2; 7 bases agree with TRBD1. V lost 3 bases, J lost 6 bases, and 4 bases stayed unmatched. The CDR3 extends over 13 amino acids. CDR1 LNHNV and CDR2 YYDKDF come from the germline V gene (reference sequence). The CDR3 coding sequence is TGTGCCACCAGCAGTACAGGGGTGAATGGCTACACCTTC. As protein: CATSSTGVNGYTF.

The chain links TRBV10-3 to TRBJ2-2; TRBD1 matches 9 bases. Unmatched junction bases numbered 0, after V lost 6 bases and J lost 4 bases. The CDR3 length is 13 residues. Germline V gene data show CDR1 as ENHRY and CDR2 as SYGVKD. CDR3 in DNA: TGTGCCATCAGGACAGGGGGCACCGGGGAGCTGTTTTTT. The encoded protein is CAIRTGGTGELFF.

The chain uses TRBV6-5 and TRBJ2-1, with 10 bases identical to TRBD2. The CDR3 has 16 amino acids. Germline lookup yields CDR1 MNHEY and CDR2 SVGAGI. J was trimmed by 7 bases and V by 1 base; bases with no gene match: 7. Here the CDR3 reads CASSYLSGGARNEQFF. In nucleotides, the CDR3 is TGTGCCAGCAGTTACTTAAGCGGGGGGGCCCGTAATGAGCAGTTCTTC.

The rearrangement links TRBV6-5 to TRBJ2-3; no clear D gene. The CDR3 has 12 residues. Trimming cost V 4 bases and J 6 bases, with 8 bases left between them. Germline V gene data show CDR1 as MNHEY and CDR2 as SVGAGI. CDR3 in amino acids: CASSWWADTQYF. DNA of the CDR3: TGTGCCAGCAGTTGGTGGGCGGATACGCAGTATTTT.

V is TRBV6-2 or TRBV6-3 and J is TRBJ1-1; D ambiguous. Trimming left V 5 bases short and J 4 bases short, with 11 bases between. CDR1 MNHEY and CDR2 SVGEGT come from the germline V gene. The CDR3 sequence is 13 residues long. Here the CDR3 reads CASSHKPSTEAFF. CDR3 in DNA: TGTGCCAGCAGTCATAAACCGAGCACTGAAGCTTTCTTT.

The CDR3 here is CASSQSQTGSYGYTF. The CDR3 nucleotides read TGTGCCAGCAGCCAAAGTCAGACAGGGAGCTATGGCTACACCTTC. The chain joins TRBV4-2 to TRBJ1-2; 7 nucleotides align to TRBD1. The CDR3 sequence is 15 residues long. The V and J ends lost 2 bases and 4 bases, in that order; junction bases with no gene match: 7. In germline, CDR1 is LGHNA, CDR2 YNFKEQ.

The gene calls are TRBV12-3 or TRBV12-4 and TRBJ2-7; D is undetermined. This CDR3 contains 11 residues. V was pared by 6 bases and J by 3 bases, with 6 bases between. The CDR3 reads CASRSGYEQYF. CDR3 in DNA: TGTGCCAGCAGATCCGGCTACGAGCAGTACTTC.

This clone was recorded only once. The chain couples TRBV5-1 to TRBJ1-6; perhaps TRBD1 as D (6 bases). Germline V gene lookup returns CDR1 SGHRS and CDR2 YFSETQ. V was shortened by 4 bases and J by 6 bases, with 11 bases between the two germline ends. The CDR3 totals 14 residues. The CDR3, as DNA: TGCGCCAGCAGCAGCGGACAGTTTAATTCACCCCTCCACTTT. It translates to CASSSGQFNSPLHF.